This T cell receptor (beta chain) comes out of a study of cytomegalovirus exposure and HLA in healthy donors. These donors, healthy bone marrow donors, were studied. Germline V gene data show CDR1 as SGHRS and CDR2 as YFSETQ. The ends lost 4 bases at V and 3 bases at J; junction bases unmatched: 5. This CDR3 has 14 residues. The study ran its PCR with 60 Vbeta and 13 Jbeta primers. Authors' processing steps: Among the unique TCR beta chains that a later analysis counted, 70 million to 85 million in all, roughly 9.9 million were shared. The protocol was immunoSEQ multiplex PCR, while the TCRdb copy is restricted to in-frame clones and leaves out a portion. V, J and clone size are those of that table, while D and trimming were read from the DNA. The sample holds some 44,000 clones.

The chain uses TRBV5-1 and TRBJ2-3; 7 nucleotides match TRBD1. Sequencing was carried out using PBMCs. This receptor was obtained from a young woman in good health and CMV-seronegative. CDR3 sequence reads: CASSTGTATDTQYF. As DNA, the CDR3 is TGCGCCAGCAGCACCGGGACAGCGACAGATACGCAGTATTTT.